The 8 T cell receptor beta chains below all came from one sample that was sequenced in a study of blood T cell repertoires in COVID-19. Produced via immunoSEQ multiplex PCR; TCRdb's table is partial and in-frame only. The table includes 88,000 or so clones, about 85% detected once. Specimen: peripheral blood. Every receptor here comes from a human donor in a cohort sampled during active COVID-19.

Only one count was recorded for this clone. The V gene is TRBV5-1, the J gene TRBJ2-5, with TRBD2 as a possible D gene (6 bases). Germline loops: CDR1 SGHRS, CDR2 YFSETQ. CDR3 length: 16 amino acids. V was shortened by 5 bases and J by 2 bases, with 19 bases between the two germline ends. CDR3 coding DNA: TGCGCCAGCAGGGCGGCGGGGACCCGTAGACAAGAGACCCAGTACTTC. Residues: CASRAAGTRRQETQYF.

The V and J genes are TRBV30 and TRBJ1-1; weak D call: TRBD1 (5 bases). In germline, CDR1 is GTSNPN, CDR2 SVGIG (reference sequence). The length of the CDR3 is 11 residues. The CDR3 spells CAMVEGTEAFF. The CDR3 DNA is TGTGCTATGGTGGAGGGGACTGAAGCTTTCTTT. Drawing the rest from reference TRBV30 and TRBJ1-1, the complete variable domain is SQTIHQWPATLVQPVGSPLSLECTVEGTSNPNLYWYRQAAGRGLQLLFYSVGIGQISSEVPQNLSASRPQDRQFILSSKKLLLSDSGFYLCAMVEGTEAFFGQGTRLTVV.

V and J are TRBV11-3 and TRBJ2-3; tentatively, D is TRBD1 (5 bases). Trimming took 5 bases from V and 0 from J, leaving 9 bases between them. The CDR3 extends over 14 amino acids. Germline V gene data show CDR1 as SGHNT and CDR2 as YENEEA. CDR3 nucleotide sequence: TGTGCCAGCAGCCCCCCAGGGAGCACAGATACGCAGTATTTT. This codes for CASSPPGSTDTQYF.

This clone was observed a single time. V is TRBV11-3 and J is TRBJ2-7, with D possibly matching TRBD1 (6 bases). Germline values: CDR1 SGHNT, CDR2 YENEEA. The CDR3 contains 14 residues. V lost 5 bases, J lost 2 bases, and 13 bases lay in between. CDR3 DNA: TGTGCCAGCAGCAGTCTACAGGGTACCTACGAGCAGTACTTC. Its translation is CASSSLQGTYEQYF.

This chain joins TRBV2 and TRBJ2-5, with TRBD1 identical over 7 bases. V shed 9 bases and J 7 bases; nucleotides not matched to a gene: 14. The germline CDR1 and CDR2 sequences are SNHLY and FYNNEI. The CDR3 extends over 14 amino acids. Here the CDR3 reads CASKEGGGPGTQYF. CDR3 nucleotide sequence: TGTGCCAGTAAGGAAGGGGGCGGGCCGGGGACCCAGTACTTC. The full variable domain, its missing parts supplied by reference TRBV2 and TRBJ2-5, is EPEVTQTPSHQVTQMGQEVILRCVPISNHLYFYWYRQILGQKVEFLVSFYNNEISEKSEIFDDQFSVERPDGSNFTLKIRSTKLEDSAMYFCASKEGGGPGTQYFGPGTRLLVL.

The CDR3 loop reads CASRSEAGISGEQYF. CDR3 bases: TGTGCCAGCAGGTCCGAAGCGGGAATCTCCGGGGAGCAGTACTTC. The chain is built from TRBV2 and TRBJ2-7; 7 bases match TRBD2. There are 15 residues in the CDR3. The ends lost 6 bases at V and 7 bases at J; junction bases unmatched: 15. Germline V gives CDR1 SNHLY, CDR2 FYNNEI.

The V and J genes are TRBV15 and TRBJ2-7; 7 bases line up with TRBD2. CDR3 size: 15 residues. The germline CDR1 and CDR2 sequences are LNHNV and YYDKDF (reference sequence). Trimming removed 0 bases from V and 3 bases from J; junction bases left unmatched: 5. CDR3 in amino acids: CATSREGEGSYEQYF. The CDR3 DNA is TGTGCCACCAGCAGAGAGGGGGAGGGAAGCTACGAGCAGTACTTC. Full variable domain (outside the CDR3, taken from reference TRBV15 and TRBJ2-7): DAMVIQNPRYQVTQFGKPVTLSCSQTLNHNVMYWYQQKSSQAPKLLFHYYDKDFNNEADTPDNFQSRRPNTSFCFLDIRSPGLGDTAMYLCATSREGEGSYEQYFGPGTRLTVT.

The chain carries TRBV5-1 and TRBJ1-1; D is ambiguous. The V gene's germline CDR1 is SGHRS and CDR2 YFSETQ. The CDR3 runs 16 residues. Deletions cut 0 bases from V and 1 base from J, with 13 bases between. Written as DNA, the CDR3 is TGCGCCAGCAGCTTGGAAATGAGGCATACGAACACTGAAGCTTTCTTT. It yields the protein CASSLEMRHTNTEAFF.